Below, one T cell receptor (beta chain) is given with its context. This entry belongs to a study of blood T cell repertoires in COVID-19. On the study more broadly: Collection of acute and convalescent COVID-19 samples took place in the United States, Italy and Spain.

Per the original data handling: It was from reference gene primer amplification that nucleated cell counts were estimated. TCRdb keeps only in-frame clones here, not all; method: immunoSEQ multiplex PCR. V and J calls and clone size are those listed in that table; D and trimming were worked out from the DNA. The repertoire includes just over 75,000 clones, 65% to 85% of them detected once, and approximately 5.8% sits in the top ten. The CDR3 totals 14 residues. CDR1 is LGHDT and CDR2 is YNNKEL in the germline V gene (reference sequence). V gave up 8 bases and J gave up 5 bases; unmatched junction bases: 10.

The source is a man in his sixties with active or convalescent COVID-19. Sequencing was carried out using peripheral blood. This chain joins TRBV3-1 (or the pseudogene TRBV3-2) and TRBJ2-3, with 7 bases aligning to TRBD1. The DNA of the CDR3 is TGTGCCAGCTGTCACAGGGGCGAGGGAGATACGCAGTATTTT. Encoded protein: CASCHRGEGDTQYF.